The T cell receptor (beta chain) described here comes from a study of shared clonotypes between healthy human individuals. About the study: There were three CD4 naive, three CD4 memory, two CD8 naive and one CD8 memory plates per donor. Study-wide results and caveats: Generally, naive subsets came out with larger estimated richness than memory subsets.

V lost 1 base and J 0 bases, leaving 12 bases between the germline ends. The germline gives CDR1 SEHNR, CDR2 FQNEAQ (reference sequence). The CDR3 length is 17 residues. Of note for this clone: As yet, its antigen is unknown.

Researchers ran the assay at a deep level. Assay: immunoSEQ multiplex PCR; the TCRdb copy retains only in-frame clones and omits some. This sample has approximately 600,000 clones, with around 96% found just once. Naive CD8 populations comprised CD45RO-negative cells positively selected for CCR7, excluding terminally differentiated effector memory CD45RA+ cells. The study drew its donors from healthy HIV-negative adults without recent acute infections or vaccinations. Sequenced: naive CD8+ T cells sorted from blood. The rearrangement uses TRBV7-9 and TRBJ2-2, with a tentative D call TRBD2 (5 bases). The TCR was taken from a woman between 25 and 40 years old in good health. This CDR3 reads CASSLVSLRANTGELFF. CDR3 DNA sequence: TGTGCCAGCAGCTTAGTGAGTTTGCGGGCGAACACCGGGGAGCTGTTTTTT.